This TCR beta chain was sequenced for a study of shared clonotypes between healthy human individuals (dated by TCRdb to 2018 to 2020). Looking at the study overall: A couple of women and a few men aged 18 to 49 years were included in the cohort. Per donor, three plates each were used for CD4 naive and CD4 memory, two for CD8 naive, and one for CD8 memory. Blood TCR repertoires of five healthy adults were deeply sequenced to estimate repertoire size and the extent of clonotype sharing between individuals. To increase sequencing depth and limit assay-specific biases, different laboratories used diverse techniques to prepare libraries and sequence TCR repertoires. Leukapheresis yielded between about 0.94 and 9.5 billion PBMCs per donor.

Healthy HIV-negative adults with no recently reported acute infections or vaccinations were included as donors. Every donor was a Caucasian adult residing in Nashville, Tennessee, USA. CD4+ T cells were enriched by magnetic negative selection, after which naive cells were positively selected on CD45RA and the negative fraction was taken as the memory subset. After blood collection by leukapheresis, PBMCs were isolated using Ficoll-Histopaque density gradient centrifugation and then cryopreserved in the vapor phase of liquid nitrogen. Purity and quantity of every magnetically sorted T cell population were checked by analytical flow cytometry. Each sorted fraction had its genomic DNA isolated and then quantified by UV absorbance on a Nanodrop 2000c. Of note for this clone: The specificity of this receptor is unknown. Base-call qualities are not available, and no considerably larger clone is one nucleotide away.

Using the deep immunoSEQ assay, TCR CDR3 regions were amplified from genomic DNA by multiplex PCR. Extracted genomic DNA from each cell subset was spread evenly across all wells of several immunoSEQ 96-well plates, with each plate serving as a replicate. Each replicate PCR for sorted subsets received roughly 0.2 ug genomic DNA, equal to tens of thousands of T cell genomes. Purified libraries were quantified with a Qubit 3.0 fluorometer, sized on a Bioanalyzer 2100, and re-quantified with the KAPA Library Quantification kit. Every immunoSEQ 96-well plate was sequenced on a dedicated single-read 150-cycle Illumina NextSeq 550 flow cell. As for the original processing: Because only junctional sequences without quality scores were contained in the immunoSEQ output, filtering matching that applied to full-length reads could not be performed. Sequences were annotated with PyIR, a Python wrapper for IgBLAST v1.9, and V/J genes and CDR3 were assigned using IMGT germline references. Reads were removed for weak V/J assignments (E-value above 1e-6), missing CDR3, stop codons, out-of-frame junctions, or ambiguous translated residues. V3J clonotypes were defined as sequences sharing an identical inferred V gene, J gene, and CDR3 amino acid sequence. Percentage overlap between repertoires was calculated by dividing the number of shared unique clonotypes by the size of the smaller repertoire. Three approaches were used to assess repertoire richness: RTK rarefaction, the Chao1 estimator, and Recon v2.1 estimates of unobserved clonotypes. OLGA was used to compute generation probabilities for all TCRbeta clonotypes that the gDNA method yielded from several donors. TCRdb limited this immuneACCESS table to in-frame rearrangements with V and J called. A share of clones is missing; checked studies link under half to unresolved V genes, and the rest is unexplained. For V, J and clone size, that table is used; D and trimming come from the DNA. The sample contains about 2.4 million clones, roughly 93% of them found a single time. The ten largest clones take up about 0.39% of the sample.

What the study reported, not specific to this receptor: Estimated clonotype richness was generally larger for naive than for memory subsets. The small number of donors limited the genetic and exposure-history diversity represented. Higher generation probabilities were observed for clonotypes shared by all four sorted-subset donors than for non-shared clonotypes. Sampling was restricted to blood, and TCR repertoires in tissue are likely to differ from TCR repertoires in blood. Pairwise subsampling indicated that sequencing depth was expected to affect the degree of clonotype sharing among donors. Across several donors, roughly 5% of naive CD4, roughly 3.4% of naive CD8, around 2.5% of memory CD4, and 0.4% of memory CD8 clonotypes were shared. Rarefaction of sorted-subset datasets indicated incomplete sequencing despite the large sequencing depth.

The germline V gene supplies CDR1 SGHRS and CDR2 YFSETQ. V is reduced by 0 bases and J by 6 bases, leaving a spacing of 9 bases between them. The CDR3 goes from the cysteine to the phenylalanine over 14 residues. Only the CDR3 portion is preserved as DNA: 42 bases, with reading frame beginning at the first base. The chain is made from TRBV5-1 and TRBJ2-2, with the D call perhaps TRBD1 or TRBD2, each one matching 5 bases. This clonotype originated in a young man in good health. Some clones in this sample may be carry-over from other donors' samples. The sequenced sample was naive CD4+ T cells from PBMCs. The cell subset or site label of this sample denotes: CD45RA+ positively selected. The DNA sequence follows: TGCGCCAGCAGCTTGGACACGGGGCCCGGGGAGCTGTTTTTT. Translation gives CASSLDTGPGELFF.